Detailed here is one T cell receptor beta chain. Its specificity is not known. The data were produced by immunoSEQ multiplex PCR, yet TCRdb's version contains in-frame clones alone and is incomplete. The data hold about 44,000 clones, with 81% observed a single time. As to time point: week 35, safety follow-up. Every vaccination contained 300 ug of the mutant IDH1 20-mer peptide and was paired with topical imiquimod. Patients came in for eight vaccinations, in weeks 1, 3, 5, 7, 11, 15, 19 and 23. These data come from a study of a mutant IDH1 vaccine in newly diagnosed glioma. Whole-study context: Radiotherapy, temozolomide, or both had been given previously, and both were given to most. Overall study findings and caveats: Immune responses induced by vaccination arose in about 93% of the patients.

Sequencing was performed on PBMCs, taken from a glioma patient whose treatment included an IDH1 peptide vaccine. The TCR originated in a middle-aged woman with glioma. Some clones in this sample may be carry-over from other donors' samples.

CDR3 sequence (DNA): TGTGCCAGCAGCTTAGGGCTAGCGGCGGGCGAGCAGTACTTC. Protein: CASSLGLAAGEQYF. The rearrangement joins TRBV7-8 to TRBJ2-7; TRBD2 aligns across 7 bases. Germline V lookup: CDR1 SGHVS, CDR2 FQNEAQ. With V trimmed by 1 base and J by 6 bases, 6 bases remained unmatched. The CDR3 consists of 14 residues.